A selection of T cell receptor beta chains follows, all from one sample in a study of T-cell memory formation after mild COVID-19. One entry per CDR3 protein, called by TCRdb with MiXCR from the 5' RACE reads. Here the sample spans 270,000 or so distinct CDR3 sequences, 18% being singletons. The material sequenced was PBMCs or a T cell subset sorted from them (not recorded which). Every receptor here comes from a man between 18 and 35 years old who had mild COVID-19 (a few samples of this study predate the infection). Cell type and time point are not known. The CDR3 runs from the conserved cysteine through the conserved F or W. The D gene is left open where the match is weak. Where a row states a size, it is once, few, many or the class of an expanded clone; other rows omit it.

CDR3	DNA	length	V	J	size	D
CASVPVGNYGYTF	TGTGCCAGCGTCCCCGTAGGAAACTATGGCTACACCTTC	13	TRBV18	TRBJ1-2	few	NA
CASSLVASGGADGETQYF	TGCGCCAGCAGCTTGGTAGCTAGCGGGGGGGCCGACGGTGAGACCCAGTACTTC	18	TRBV5-1	TRBJ2-5	few	TRBD2
CASGKTGQNTEAFF	TGCGCCAGCGGAAAAACAGGACAGAACACTGAAGCTTTCTTT	14	TRBV5-1	TRBJ1-1	few	NA
CASSSGQGAAGELFF	TGTGCCAGCAGCTCCGGACAGGGGGCCGCCGGGGAGCTGTTTTTT	15	TRBV7-8	TRBJ2-2	few	TRBD1
CSARSFDIQYF	TGCAGTGCTAGGTCTTTCGACATTCAGTACTTC	11	TRBV20-1	TRBJ2-4	few	NA
CASSVVARPDTQYF	TGTGCCAGCAGCGTAGTAGCCCGCCCAGATACGCAGTATTTT	14	TRBV9	TRBJ2-3	NA	NA
CASRFSTGIYEQYF	TGTGCCAGCAGGTTCAGTACGGGGATCTACGAGCAGTACTTC	14	TRBV2	TRBJ2-7	few	NA
CASSVGTGGANQPQHF	TGTGCCAGCAGCGTAGGGACAGGGGGAGCCAATCAGCCCCAGCATTTT	16	TRBV9	TRBJ1-5	NA	TRBD1
CASRRHSTNTEAFF	TGTGCCAGTAGGCGACACAGCACAAACACTGAAGCTTTCTTT	14	TRBV19	TRBJ1-1	few	NA
CASSLQGALSTFF	TGTGCCAGCAGTTTACAGGGGGCTTTGAGTACTTTCTTT	13	TRBV28	TRBJ1-1	NA	TRBD1
CASSTGTGRDDTQYF	TGCGCCAGCAGCACAGGGACAGGCCGGGACGATACGCAGTATTTT	15	TRBV4-1	TRBJ2-3	NA	TRBD1
CASTGTGTSKNINYGYTF	TGCGCCAGCACCGGGACAGGGACCTCCAAGAACATTAACTATGGCTACACCTTC	18	TRBV4-3	TRBJ1-2	NA	TRBD1
CSARLSTGDKAFF	TGCAGTGCTCGATTATCGACAGGGGATAAAGCTTTCTTT	13	TRBV20-1	TRBJ1-1	NA	TRBD1
CASSSSRGPLYNEQFF	TGCGCCAGCAGCTCTTCGAGGGGGCCCCTCTACAATGAGCAGTTCTTC	16	TRBV5-1	TRBJ2-1	NA	TRBD1
CASSRGGGWSYEQYF	TGCGCCAGCAGCAGAGGAGGGGGCTGGTCCTACGAGCAGTACTTC	15	TRBV5-1	TRBJ2-7	NA	NA
CASSPLAGGNTGELFF	TGCGCCAGCAGCCCCCTAGCGGGGGGGAACACCGGGGAGCTGTTTTTT	16	TRBV5-1	TRBJ2-2	many	TRBD2
CAISLQGSGDYIQYF	TGCGCCATCAGCCTGCAGGGGTCCGGTGATTACATTCAGTACTTC	15	TRBV5-1	TRBJ2-4	NA	NA
CASSLSIYRNSHYGYTF	TGTGCCAGCAGCTTGAGTATCTATAGGAACTCGCACTATGGCTACACCTTC	17	TRBV5-6	TRBJ1-2	few	NA
CASSVAHNSPLHF	TGTGCCAGCAGCGTAGCCCATAATTCACCCCTCCACTTT	13	TRBV9	TRBJ1-6	few	NA
CASSLAGANSPLHF	TGTGCCAGCAGCCTGGCGGGGGCGAATTCACCCCTCCACTTT	14	TRBV7-3	TRBJ1-6	NA	NA
CASSYQSNQPQHF	TGTGCCAGCAGTTACCAGAGTAATCAGCCCCAGCATTTT	13	TRBV6-5	TRBJ1-5	NA	NA
CASSPGRLAGVETQYF	TGCGCCAGCAGCCCGGGGCGACTAGCGGGGGTAGAGACCCAGTACTTC	16	TRBV4-1	TRBJ2-5	NA	TRBD2
CASSFGTSGDEQFF	TGTGCCAGCAGCTTTGGAACTAGCGGGGACGAGCAGTTCTTC	14	TRBV7-9	TRBJ2-1	medium-sized	TRBD2
CASSVVPGGAYGYTF	TGTGCCAGCAGCGTAGTACCCGGAGGAGCGTATGGCTACACCTTC	15	TRBV9	TRBJ1-2	few	NA
CASWRATADTQYF	TGCGCCAGCTGGAGAGCGACGGCGGATACGCAGTATTTT	13	TRBV10-2	TRBJ2-3	NA	NA
CASRHGGENQPQHF	TGTGCCAGCAGGCACGGCGGGGAGAATCAGCCCCAGCATTTT	14	TRBV12-3/TRBV12-4	TRBJ1-5	NA	NA
CASSFWDNEQFF	TGTGCCAGCAGCTTTTGGGACAATGAGCAGTTCTTC	12	TRBV7-9	TRBJ2-1	NA	NA
CASSLNGGRELFF	TGTGCCAGCAGCCTGAACGGGGGAAGGGAGCTGTTTTTT	13	TRBV7-3	TRBJ2-2	NA	NA
CASSVGNRGRETQYF	TGTGCCAGCAGCGTAGGTAACAGGGGGCGGGAGACCCAGTACTTC	15	TRBV9	TRBJ2-5	NA	TRBD1
CASSTRQSNQPQHF	TGTGCCAGCAGCACCAGACAGAGCAATCAGCCCCAGCATTTT	14	TRBV5-6	TRBJ1-5	NA	NA
CASNGGPSETQYF	TGTGCCAGTAATGGGGGGCCGTCGGAGACCCAGTACTTC	13	TRBV19	TRBJ2-5	NA	NA